This TCR beta chain was captured in a study of blood T cell repertoires in COVID-19. This CDR3 region has 16 residues. V dropped 4 bases and J dropped 5; count of bases not matched to a gene: 7. Germline V gene sequence: CDR1 LNHDA, CDR2 SQIVND (reference sequence). The authors' processing: From reference gene primer amplification, estimates of nucleated cell counts were derived. Method: immunoSEQ multiplex PCR; TCRdb's copy keeps in-frame clones and lacks some. V, J and clone size reflect that table, while D and trimming were determined from the DNA. The table lists roughly 87,000 clones, around 86% of them singletons.

The TCR comes from a human donor in a cohort sampled during active COVID-19. This chain uses TRBV19 with TRBJ2-3, with 12 bases identical to TRBD1. The sequencing input was peripheral blood. The CDR3 DNA sequence: TGTGCCAGTAGTACCCCGGGACAGGGGGCGAGAGATACGCAGTATTTT. Protein sequence: CASSTPGQGARDTQYF.